The 13 T cell receptor beta chains below come from one sample, sequenced in a study of regulatory T cells in long-lasting Graves disease. With iRepertoire HTBI primers and Arm-PCR of CDR3 regions, TCR beta libraries were built. TCRdb independently ran MiXCR on the multiplex PCR reads; one entry per CDR3 protein. The sample shows about 430,000 distinct CDR3 sequences, 21% of them seen only once. Time point denoted: persistent/refractory GD, antithyroid drugs over 5 years with positive TRAb. The TCR library was made from RNA that had been extracted from PBMCs in TRIzol. Sequencing used peripheral blood mononuclear cells (PBMCs), obtained when the disease was refractory, from a patient treated with antithyroid drugs. These receptors all come from a female donor with Graves disease.

The rearrangement links TRBV7-9 to TRBJ2-5; D gene uncertain. Trimming stripped 1 base from V and 2 bases from J, with 8 bases between. The CDR3 loop spans 14 amino acids. Per germline, CDR1 SEHNR and CDR2 FQNEAQ (reference sequence). The DNA of the CDR3 is TGTGCCAGCAGCTTAGACCAGCATCAAGAGACCCAGTACTTC. Translating gives CASSLDQHQETQYF.

This clonotype was found a few times. The chain recombines TRBV20-1 with TRBJ1-2; 9 positions agree with TRBD1. The CDR3 has 12 amino acids. Germline CDR1 reads DFQATT; CDR2 reads SNEGSKA (reference sequence). Trimming cost V 3 bases and J 4 bases; bases outside gene matches: 0. The CDR3 bases are TGCAGTGCTAGGGACAGGGGCTATGGCTACACCTTC. The encoded protein is CSARDRGYGYTF.

This chain connects TRBV28 to TRBJ2-7; TRBD2 might be the D (7 bases). V lost 6 bases and J 1 base, leaving 19 bases between the germline ends. The CDR3 has 16 residues. Germline assignment: CDR1 MDHEN and CDR2 SYDVKM. CDR3 region: CASSPDGGGASYEQYF. CDR3 in DNA: TGTGCCAGCAGCCCAGATGGGGGGGGCGCATCCTACGAGCAGTACTTC.

In this sample, this clonotype turned up a few times. The chain is built from TRBV18 and TRBJ2-6; either TRBD1 or TRBD2 may supply D (5 bases each). Trimming shortened V by 5 bases and J by 4 bases, and 12 bases separated the two germline ends. The CDR3 runs 15 residues. Germline CDR1 is KGHSH and CDR2 is LQKENI. CDR3 amino acids: CASSALRGGANVLTF. The CDR3 DNA sequence: TGTGCCAGCTCAGCTCTTCGGGGCGGGGCCAACGTCCTGACTTTC.

This clonotype was picked up a small number of times. This sequence joins TRBV5-1 and TRBJ1-2, with TRBD1 as a possible D gene (6 bases). V lost 0 bases and J lost 8, with 17 bases in between. The germline V gene encodes CDR1 SGHRS and CDR2 YFSETQ. This CDR3 is 15 amino acids long. CDR3 residues: CASSLAWGRGEGYTF. The CDR3 region has the DNA TGCGCCAGCAGCTTGGCCTGGGGCAGGGGCGAGGGCTACACCTTC.

This clonotype was seen repeatedly, ten times or more. The chain carries TRBV12-3 or TRBV12-4 and TRBJ1-6; tentative D call: TRBD1 (6 bases). V dropped 6 bases and J dropped 7 bases, with 13 bases sitting between them. The CDR3 extends over 14 amino acids. The CDR3 loop reads CASSEQGLNSPLHF. As DNA, the CDR3 is TGTGCCAGCAGCGAACAGGGACTGAATTCACCCCTCCACTTT.

The chain carries TRBV6-1 and TRBJ2-7; 8 bases are shared with TRBD2. V shed 5 bases, J shed 3 bases, and the junction held 9 bases outside the gene matches. The CDR3 loop spans 15 amino acids. The germline V gene encodes CDR1 MNHNS and CDR2 SASEGT. CDR3 region: CASSPAGGRFYEQYF. The CDR3 bases are TGTGCCAGCAGTCCGGCGGGCGGGAGGTTCTACGAGCAGTACTTC.

This clonotype was seen only a few times. The rearrangement uses TRBV7-8 and TRBJ1-6; D might be TRBD1 (6 bases). Trimming removed 8 bases from V and 1 base from J, with 15 bases in between. The CDR3 consists of 16 residues. Germline CDR1 is SGHVS and CDR2 is FQNEAQ. The CDR3 DNA reads as TGTGCCAGCGGACAAGAGGGGGGATCCTATAATTCACCCCTCCACTTT. Residues: CASGQEGGSYNSPLHF.

The chain links TRBV6-1 to TRBJ2-2; the D call may be TRBD1 or TRBD2 (5 bases each). CDR1 MNHNS and CDR2 SASEGT come from the germline V gene. V was trimmed by 7 bases and J by 4 bases, leaving 16 bases between them. The CDR3 has 15 residues. The CDR3 DNA follows: TGTGCCAGCATTCTGGGGGTCTCGGGCACCGGGGAGCTGTTTTTT. It codes for CASILGVSGTGELFF.

V gene TRBV6-5 combines with J gene TRBJ2-5; D is possibly TRBD1 (7 bases). The CDR3 is 15 residues long. V was pared by 4 bases and J by 4 bases, with 16 bases between. In germline, CDR1 is MNHEY, CDR2 SVGAGI. CDR3 in amino acids: CASSSSRGVGETQYF. Here the CDR3 DNA reads TGTGCCAGCAGTTCAAGCAGGGGGGTGGGAGAGACCCAGTACTTC.

This clonotype has at least ten counts. The rearrangement joins TRBV11-2 to TRBJ2-2; 11 nucleotides agree with TRBD2. V was pared by 5 bases and J by 1 base, with 3 bases of the junction left unmatched. Germline V CDR1 and CDR2: SGHAT, FQNNGV. The CDR3 has 16 amino acids. Written as DNA, the CDR3 is TGTGCCAGCAGCCTGGGGACTAGCGGGAACACCGGGGAGCTGTTTTTT. Amino acids: CASSLGTSGNTGELFF.

This clonotype has a handful of counts. This chain uses TRBV4-1 with TRBJ2-5; weak D call: TRBD1 (5 bases). The CDR3 length is 15 residues. Deletions cut 0 bases from V and 0 bases from J, with 8 bases between. Germline V gene data show CDR1 as MGHRA and CDR2 as YSYEKL. CDR3 residues: CASSQEGRYQETQYF. The CDR3 bases are TGCGCCAGCAGCCAAGAGGGGCGGTACCAAGAGACCCAGTACTTC.

This clonotype was seen repeatedly, ten times or more. The V and J genes are TRBV28 and TRBJ2-5; 9 positions agree with TRBD2. The length of the CDR3 is 15 residues. Trimming at V came to 5 bases and at J to 1 base, leaving 5 bases not matched to a gene. Germline CDR1 MDHEN, CDR2 SYDVKM. The CDR3 region is CASSALTSGQETQYF. CDR3 nucleotides: TGTGCCAGCAGTGCCCTGACTAGCGGCCAAGAGACCCAGTACTTC.